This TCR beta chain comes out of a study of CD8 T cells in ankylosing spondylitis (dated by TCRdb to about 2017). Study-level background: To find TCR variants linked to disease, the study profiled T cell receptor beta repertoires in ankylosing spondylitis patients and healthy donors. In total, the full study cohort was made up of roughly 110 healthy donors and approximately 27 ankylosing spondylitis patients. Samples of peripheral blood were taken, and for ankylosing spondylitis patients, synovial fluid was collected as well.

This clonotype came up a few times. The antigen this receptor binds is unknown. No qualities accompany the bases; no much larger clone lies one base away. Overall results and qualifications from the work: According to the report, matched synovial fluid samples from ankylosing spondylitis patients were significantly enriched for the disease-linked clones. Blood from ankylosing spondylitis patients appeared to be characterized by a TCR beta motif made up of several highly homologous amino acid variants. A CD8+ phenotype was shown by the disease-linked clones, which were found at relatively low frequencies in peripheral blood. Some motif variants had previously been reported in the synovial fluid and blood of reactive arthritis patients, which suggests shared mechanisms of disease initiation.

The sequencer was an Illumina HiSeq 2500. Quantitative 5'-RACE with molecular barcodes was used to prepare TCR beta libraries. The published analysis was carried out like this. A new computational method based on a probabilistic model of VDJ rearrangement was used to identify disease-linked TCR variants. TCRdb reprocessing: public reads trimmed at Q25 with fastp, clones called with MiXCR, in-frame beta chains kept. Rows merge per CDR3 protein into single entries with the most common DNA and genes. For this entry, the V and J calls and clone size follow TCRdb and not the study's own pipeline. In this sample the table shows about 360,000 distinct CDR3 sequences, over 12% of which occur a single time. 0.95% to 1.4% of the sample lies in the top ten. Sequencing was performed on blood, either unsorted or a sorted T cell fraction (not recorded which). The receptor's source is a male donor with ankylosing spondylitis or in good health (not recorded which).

At the DNA level, the sequence is TGTGCCAGCAGCACGGGCTATAACACTGAAGCTTTCTTT. This translates into CASSTGYNTEAFF. The chain employs TRBV7-9 and TRBJ1-1; confidence is insufficient to name the D gene. From the cysteine through the phenylalanine, the CDR3 covers 13 amino acids. This entry keeps only the CDR3 DNA: 39 bases, framed from base 1. The germline V gene (reference sequence) yields SEHNR for CDR1 and FQNEAQ for CDR2. Between the V and J ends, shortened by 5 bases and 2 bases respectively, the junction contains 9 bases.